The clone carrying this TCR beta chain appeared a single time. What it binds is unknown. Looked up from germline, CDR1 is SGHTA and CDR2 is FQGNSA. The CDR3 covers 13 residues. The V and J ends lost 2 bases and 2 bases respectively, with 7 bases between them. The method was immunoSEQ multiplex PCR; TCRdb's version includes in-frame clones alone and lacks a portion of them. The sample records about 76,000 clones, approximately 86% being singletons. With autoimmune disease history or systemic immunosuppression, patients were excluded. The data derive from a study of OX40 agonist ivuxolimab in advanced cancers. Study information: Partial response was recorded in three patients: one hepatocellular carcinoma and two cutaneous melanoma cases. Study-wide results and limits: The mean number of expanded clones was higher in CD8+ T cells than in CD4+.

The receptor's source is an adult with an advanced solid tumor such as melanoma, head and neck, liver or kidney cancer. The chain links TRBV7-2 to TRBJ2-7; D remains unclear. The material sequenced was CD4+ or CD8+ T cells sorted from blood, taken in a trial of the OX40 agonist ivuxolimab. CDR3 residues: CASSLKEAYEQYF. CDR3 bases: TGTGCCAGCAGCTTAAAAGAGGCCTACGAGCAGTACTTC.